This T cell receptor beta chain was identified in a study of blood T cell repertoires in COVID-19 (dated by TCRdb to the early 2020s). Context from the whole study: Samples covering the acute and convalescent phases of COVID-19 were provided by collaborators in the United States, Italy and Spain. The prospective study material was composed of cDNA or gDNA derived from T cells, B-cell-depleted T cells, or PBMCs. Deeply sampled blood TCRbeta repertoires from subjects exposed to, actively infected with, or recovered from COVID-19 were included in the dataset. A freely available public database, intended as a resource for researchers studying the immune response to SARS-CoV-2, is where the repertoires were released. Samples came from the ongoing ImmuneRACE study (first 160 participants) plus 1,254 subjects from 6 global collaborators. Nearly every sample came with metadata listing a de-identified subject ID, COVID-19 status, age in years and sex. Where available, HLA class I and class II types were taken from metadata supplied by the sample provider and were not determined by assay-based typing.

Whole blood was collected in K2EDTA tubes by collaborating institutions according to the institutions' own protocols. For TCRbeta analysis, collaborators shipped samples as frozen whole blood, isolated PBMCs, or DNA extracted from either of those sample types. Broad study findings and their caveats: The amount of clinical and demographic metadata varied by source and participant and was provided uncurated.

The CDR3 starts with the cysteine, ends with the phenylalanine, and has 16 residues. Only the CDR3 part of the read is kept: 48 bases, read in frame from the first base. Looking up the germline V gene yields CDR1 SGHTA and CDR2 FQGNSA. V loses 1 base, J loses 5 bases, and the germline ends lie 17 bases apart. Note on this clone: Its cognate antigen has yet to be identified. No per-base quality is available; no much larger clone lies one base away.

TCRbeta CDR3 regions were amplified from genomic DNA using the immunoSEQ Assay, a bias-controlled multiplex PCR. For the original study's pipeline: Within the assay, amplification of reference gene primers was used to estimate how many nucleated cells each sample contained. To quantify the absolute abundance of each unique TCRbeta CDR3 rearrangement, sequence reads were collapsed and filtered. For each sample, productive Simpson clonality was calculated as the square root of Simpson's diversity index over productive rearrangements. TCRdb mirrors the immuneACCESS table, restricted to in-frame sequences. Some clones are absent from its copies; in checked studies, under half trace to an unresolved V gene, and the reason for the others is unknown. Clonal size and the V and J genes are those of that table, whereas D and trimming came from the DNA. Here the sample has some 30,000 clones; more than 65% occur a single time. The ten largest account for about an eighth of the sample.

Material for sequencing was peripheral blood. The receptor chain draws on TRBV7-2 and TRBJ2-5, and perhaps TRBD2 as D gene, on 7 matching bases. This sequence was found in a human donor in a cohort sampled during active COVID-19. This receptor has the CDR3 CASSLGEGLRGETQYF. The nucleotide sequence reads TGTGCCAGCAGCTTAGGAGAGGGACTAAGGGGGGAGACCCAGTACTTC.